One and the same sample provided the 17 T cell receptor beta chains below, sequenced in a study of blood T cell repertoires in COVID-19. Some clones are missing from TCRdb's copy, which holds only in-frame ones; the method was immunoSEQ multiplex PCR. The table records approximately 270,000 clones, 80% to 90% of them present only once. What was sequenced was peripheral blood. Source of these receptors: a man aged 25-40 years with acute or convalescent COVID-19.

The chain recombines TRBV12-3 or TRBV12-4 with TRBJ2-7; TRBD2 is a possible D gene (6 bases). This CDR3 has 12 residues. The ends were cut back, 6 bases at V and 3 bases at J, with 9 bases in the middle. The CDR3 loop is CASREGIYEQYF. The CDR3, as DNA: TGTGCCAGCAGGGAGGGGATCTACGAGCAGTACTTC.

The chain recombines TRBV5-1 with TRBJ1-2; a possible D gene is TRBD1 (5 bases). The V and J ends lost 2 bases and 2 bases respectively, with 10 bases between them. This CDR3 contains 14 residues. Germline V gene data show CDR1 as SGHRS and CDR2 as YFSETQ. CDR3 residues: CASSLYGGNYGYTF. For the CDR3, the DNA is TGCGCCAGCAGCTTATACGGGGGAAACTATGGCTACACCTTC.

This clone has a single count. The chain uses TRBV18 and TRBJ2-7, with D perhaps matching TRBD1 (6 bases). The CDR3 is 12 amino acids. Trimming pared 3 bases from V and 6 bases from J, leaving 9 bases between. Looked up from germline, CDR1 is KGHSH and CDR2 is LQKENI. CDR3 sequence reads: CASSPDSGEQYF. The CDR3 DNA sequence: TGTGCCAGCTCACCGGACAGTGGCGAGCAGTACTTC.

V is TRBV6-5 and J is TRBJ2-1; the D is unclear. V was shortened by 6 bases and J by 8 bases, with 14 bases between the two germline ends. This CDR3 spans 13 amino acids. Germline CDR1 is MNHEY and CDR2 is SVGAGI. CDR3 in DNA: TGTGCCAGCAGACAGAGTGGTGTGGATGAGCAGTTCTTC. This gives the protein CASRQSGVDEQFF.

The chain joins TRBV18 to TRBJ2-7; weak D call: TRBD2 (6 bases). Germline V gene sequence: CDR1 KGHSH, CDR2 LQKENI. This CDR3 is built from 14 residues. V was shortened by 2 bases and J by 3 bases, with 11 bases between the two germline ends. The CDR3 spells CASSPEGGFYEQYF. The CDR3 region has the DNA TGTGCCAGCTCACCAGAGGGAGGTTTCTACGAGCAGTACTTC.

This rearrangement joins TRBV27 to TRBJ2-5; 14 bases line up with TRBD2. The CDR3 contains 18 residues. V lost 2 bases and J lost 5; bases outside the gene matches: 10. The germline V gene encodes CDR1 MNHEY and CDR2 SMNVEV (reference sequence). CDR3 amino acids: CASSLRRLAGGRDETQYF. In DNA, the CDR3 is TGTGCCAGCAGTTTACGGAGACTAGCGGGAGGGCGGGATGAGACCCAGTACTTC.

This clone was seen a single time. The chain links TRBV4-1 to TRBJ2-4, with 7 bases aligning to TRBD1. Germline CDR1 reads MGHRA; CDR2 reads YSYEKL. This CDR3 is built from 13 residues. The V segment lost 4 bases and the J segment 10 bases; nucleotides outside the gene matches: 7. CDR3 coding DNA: TGCGCCAGCAGCCGAGGGACAGACTATATTCAGTACTTC. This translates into CASSRGTDYIQYF.

The CDR3 reads CASRTLAGSDSNYGYTF. CDR3 DNA: TGTGCCAGCAGGACTCTGGCCGGGTCAGATTCTAACTATGGCTACACCTTC. This chain connects TRBV28 to TRBJ1-2, with no clear D. The CDR3 is 17 amino acids. The germline V and J ends were trimmed by 6 bases and 0 bases, with 20 bases remaining between them. From germline, CDR1 is MDHEN and CDR2 SYDVKM.

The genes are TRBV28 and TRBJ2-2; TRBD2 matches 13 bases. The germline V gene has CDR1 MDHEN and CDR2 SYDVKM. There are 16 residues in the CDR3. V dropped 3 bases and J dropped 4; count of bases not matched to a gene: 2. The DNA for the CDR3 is TGTGCCAGCAGTTTCACTAGCGGGGGGGCCACCGGGGAGCTGTTTTTT. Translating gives CASSFTSGGATGELFF.

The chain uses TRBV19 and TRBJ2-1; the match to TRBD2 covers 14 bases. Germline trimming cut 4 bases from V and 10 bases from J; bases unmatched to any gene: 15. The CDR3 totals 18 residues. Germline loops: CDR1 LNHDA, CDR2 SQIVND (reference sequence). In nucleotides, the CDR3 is TGTGCCAGTAGTACTGTTCATTCCGGGACTAGCGGGAGAAGGGAGCAGTTCTTC. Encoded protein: CASSTVHSGTSGRREQFF.

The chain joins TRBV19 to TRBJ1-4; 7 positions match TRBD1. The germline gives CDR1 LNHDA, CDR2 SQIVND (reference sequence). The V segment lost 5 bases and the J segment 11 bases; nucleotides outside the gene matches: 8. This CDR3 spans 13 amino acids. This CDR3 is CASSPETGSKLFF. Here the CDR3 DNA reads TGTGCCAGTAGTCCGGAGACAGGGAGTAAACTGTTTTTT. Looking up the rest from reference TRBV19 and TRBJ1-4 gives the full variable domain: DGGITQSPKYLFRKEGQNVTLSCEQNLNHDAMYWYRQDPGQGLRLIYYSQIVNDFQKGDIAEGYSVSREKKESFPLTVTSAQKNPTAFYLCASSPETGSKLFFGSGTQLSVL.

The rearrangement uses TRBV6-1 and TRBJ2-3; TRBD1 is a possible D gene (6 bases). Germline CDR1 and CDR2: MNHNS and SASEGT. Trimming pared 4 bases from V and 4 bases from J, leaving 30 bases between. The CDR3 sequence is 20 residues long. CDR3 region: CASSVKPRGFGVGEADTQYF. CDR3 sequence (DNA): TGTGCCAGCAGTGTAAAGCCTAGGGGGTTCGGGGTGGGAGAGGCAGATACGCAGTATTTT.

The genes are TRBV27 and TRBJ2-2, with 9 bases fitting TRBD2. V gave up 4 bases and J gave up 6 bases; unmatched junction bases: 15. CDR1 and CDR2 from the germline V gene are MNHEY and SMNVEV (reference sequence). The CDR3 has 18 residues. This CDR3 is CASSYQKNPGLAPGELFF. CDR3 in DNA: TGTGCCAGCAGTTACCAAAAAAATCCGGGACTAGCCCCCGGGGAGCTGTTTTTT.

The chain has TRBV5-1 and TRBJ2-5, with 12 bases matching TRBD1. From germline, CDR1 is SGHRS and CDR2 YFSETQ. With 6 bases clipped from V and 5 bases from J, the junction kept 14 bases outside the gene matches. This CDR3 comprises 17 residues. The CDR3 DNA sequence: TGCGCCAGCACCCCCTTTCCCGGGACAGGGGGCGGGGAGACCCAGTACTTC. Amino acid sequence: CASTPFPGTGGGETQYF.

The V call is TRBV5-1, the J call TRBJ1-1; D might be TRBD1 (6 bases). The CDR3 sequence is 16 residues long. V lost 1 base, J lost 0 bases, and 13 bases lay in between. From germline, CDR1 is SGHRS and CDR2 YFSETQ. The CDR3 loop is CASSLMLGQLNTEAFF. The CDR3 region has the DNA TGCGCCAGCAGCTTGATGCTGGGACAACTGAACACTGAAGCTTTCTTT.

The CDR3 DNA is TGCGCCAGCAGCTTGGCCCGGACTAGATCGAACACCGGGGAGCTGTTTTTT. Protein sequence: CASSLARTRSNTGELFF. The chain combines TRBV5-1 with TRBJ2-2; the match to TRBD2 covers 7 bases. Germline-derived CDR1 and CDR2 are SGHRS and YFSETQ. This CDR3 has 17 amino acids. Unmatched junction bases numbered 5, after V lost 0 bases and J lost 0 bases.

The CDR3 loop is CASSLRGTGQGRETQYF. Here the CDR3 DNA reads TGTGCCAGCAGTTTAAGGGGGACGGGACAGGGGCGAGAGACCCAGTACTTC. The chain links TRBV28 to TRBJ2-5, with 10 bases matching TRBD1. Germline V gene sequence: CDR1 MDHEN, CDR2 SYDVKM. Losses at the gene ends were 2 bases for V and 4 bases for J; bases not matched to a gene: 10. The CDR3 sequence is 17 residues long.